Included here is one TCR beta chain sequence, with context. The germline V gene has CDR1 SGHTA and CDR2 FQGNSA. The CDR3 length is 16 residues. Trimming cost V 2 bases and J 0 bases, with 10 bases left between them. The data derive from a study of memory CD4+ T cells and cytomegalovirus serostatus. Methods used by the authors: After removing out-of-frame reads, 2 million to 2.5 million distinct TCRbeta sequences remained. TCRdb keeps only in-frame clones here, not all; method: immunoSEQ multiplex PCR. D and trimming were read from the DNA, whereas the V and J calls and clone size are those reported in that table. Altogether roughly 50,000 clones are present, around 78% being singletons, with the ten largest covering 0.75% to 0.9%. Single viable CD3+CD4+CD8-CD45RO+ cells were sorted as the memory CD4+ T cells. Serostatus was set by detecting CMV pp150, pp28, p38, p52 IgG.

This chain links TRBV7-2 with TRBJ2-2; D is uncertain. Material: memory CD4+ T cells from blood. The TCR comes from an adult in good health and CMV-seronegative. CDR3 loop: CASSLQRASNTGELFF. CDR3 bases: TGTGCCAGCAGCTTACAAAGGGCCTCGAACACCGGGGAGCTGTTTTTT.